Sequencing of this T cell receptor (beta chain) was carried out in a study of blood T cell repertoires in COVID-19. Study summary: Acute and convalescent COVID-19 samples came from the United States, Italy and Spain. Sample material is recorded as cDNA or gDNA derived from T cells, B-cell-depleted T cells, or PBMCs.

The trim removed 0 bases at V and 3 bases at J, leaving 8 bases unmatched. In germline, CDR1 is LNHNV, CDR2 YYDKDF (reference sequence). There are 17 residues in the CDR3. In the original analysis: Amplification with reference gene primers provided the estimates of nucleated cell counts. The method was immunoSEQ multiplex PCR; TCRdb's version includes in-frame clones alone and lacks a portion of them. Clonal size and the V and J genes are those of that table, whereas D and trimming came from the DNA. This table has 250,000 to 350,000 clones, approximately 86% appearing once. Source material: peripheral blood. The rearrangement uses TRBV15 and TRBJ2-7, with 10 positions matching TRBD2. The sequence derives from a woman aged 30 to 39 who had recovered from COVID-19. The CDR3, as DNA: TGTGCCACCAGCAGAGATCTCCGAACTAGCGGGAACTACGAGCAGTACTTC. Amino acids: CATSRDLRTSGNYEQYF.